This T cell receptor beta chain is from a study of T-cell reconstitution after alpha-beta-depleted transplantation in children. TCRbeta library preparation incorporated unique molecular identifiers. TCRdb re-analysed the PCR reads in MiXCR, keeping a single row per CDR3 protein. The sample shows about 610,000 distinct CDR3 sequences, roughly 10% of them seen only once. The germline gives CDR1 SQVTM, CDR2 ANQGSEA. The CDR3 is 17 residues long. Trimming at V came to 5 bases and at J to 2 bases, leaving 10 bases not matched to a gene. This clonotype originated in a human donor who donated a stem cell graft to a child with acute myeloid leukemia. Here the sequenced sample was PBMCs from the stem cell graft donor, taken from the stem cell graft. The V gene is TRBV29-1, the J gene TRBJ2-3; 13 bases are shared with TRBD2. In DNA, the CDR3 is TGCAGCGTTCCTACTAGCGGGAGGGCCGCTACCACAGATACGCAGTATTTT. Protein: CSVPTSGRAATTDTQYF.